This T cell receptor beta chain was identified during a study of CD8 T cells in Susac syndrome. From blood CD8+ and CD4+ T cells, TCR beta sequences were generated. CD8+ and CD4+ T cells were negatively isolated; TEMRA cells were FACS-enriched. An input of 0.5 to 1 ug of RNA was subjected to reverse transcription using random hexamers. Multiplex PCR with immunoSEQ amplified the TCR beta CDR3 across 54 Vbeta and 13 Jbeta. TCRdb recomputed calls from the immunoSEQ multiplex PCR reads with MiXCR, one row per CDR3 protein. Here the sample spans 95,000 to 150,000 distinct CDR3 sequences, 85% to 95% being singletons. CDR3 length: 16 residues. J lost 1 base, V lost 4 bases, and 8 bases had no gene match. Looked up from germline, CDR1 is LGHNA and CDR2 is YNFKEQ.

The specimen sequenced was CD8+ T cells from PBMCs. The chain links TRBV4-2 to TRBJ2-3, with 7 positions matching TRBD2. The source is a human donor with multiple sclerosis. DNA for the CDR3: TGTGCCAGCAGCCCCTTAAGCCTAGCGGGCACAGATACGCAGTATTTT. Its translation is CASSPLSLAGTDTQYF.